The rows below give T cell receptor beta chains drawn from one sample of a study of PD-L1 blockade in urothelial cancer. The table came from immunoSEQ multiplex PCR; TCRdb's copy has only in-frame clones and leaves some out. The table lists tens of thousands of clones, 87% of them singletons, with roughly 8.2% in the top ten. The material sequenced was PBMCs, taken around atezolizumab (anti-PD-L1) treatment. All receptors come from a man aged 55 to 70 with urothelial cancer. Each CDR3 is given with its conserved first and last residue. The D gene is left open where the match is weak. Some rows have no size entry. The others give once, few or many, or a class for an expanded clone.

.	TRBV7-9	TRBJ2-1	.	CASSFGDVVYEQFF	TGTGCCAGCAGCTTCGGGGATGTCGTTTATGAGCAGTTCTTC
once	TRBV27	TRBJ2-5	TRBD2	CASSPGTSGGETQYF	TGTGCCAGCAGTCCTGGGACTAGCGGGGGAGAGACCCAGTACTTC
.	TRBV5-6	TRBJ2-7	TRBD1	CASSLSGTGGLYEQYF	TGTGCCAGCAGCCTCTCCGGGACAGGGGGTTTGTACGAGCAGTACTTC
once	TRBV6-5	TRBJ2-3	.	CASRTWTVGADTQYF	TGTGCCAGCAGAACCTGGACAGTGGGCGCAGATACGCAGTATTTT
.	TRBV6-1	TRBJ2-1	.	CASSQRGSYNEQFF	TGTGCCAGCAGTCAAAGGGGTTCCTACAATGAGCAGTTCTTC
few	TRBV10-3	TRBJ2-7	TRBD1	CAIGTGDTYEQYF	TGTGCCATCGGGACAGGGGATACCTACGAGCAGTACTTC
.	TRBV11-3	TRBJ1-2	TRBD1	CASSLGAGGFYGYTF	TGTGCCAGCAGCCTGGGGGCAGGGGGTTTCTATGGCTACACCTTC
.	TRBV5-5	TRBJ1-1	.	CASSLGSINTEAFF	TGTGCCAGCAGCTTGGGCAGTATTAACACTGAAGCTTTCTTT
.	TRBV5-4	TRBJ1-6	.	CASSQGQRNSPLHF	TGTGCCAGCAGCCAAGGTCAGAGGAATTCACCCCTCCACTTT
.	TRBV12-5	TRBJ2-1	.	CASKWGGGYNEQFF	TGTGCTAGTAAATGGGGAGGTGGTTACAATGAGCAGTTCTTC
.	TRBV29-1	TRBJ1-5	TRBD1	CSARDRGDNQPQHF	TGCAGCGCAAGGGACAGGGGAGACAATCAGCCCCAGCATTTT
.	TRBV28	TRBJ2-7	.	CASSSQKQGSYEQYF	TGTGCCAGCAGTTCACAAAAACAGGGATCCTACGAGCAGTACTTC